These 9 T cell receptor beta chains share one sample of origin, sequenced in a study of blood T cell repertoires in COVID-19. Repertoires were generated with immunoSEQ multiplex PCR, while TCRdb's copy carries only in-frame clones and drops some. Of under 350,000 clones in the sample, about 85% are singletons; the top ten hold 10% to 15%. Sequencing was done on a sample of peripheral blood. These receptors came from a human donor in a cohort sampled during active COVID-19.

The V and J genes are TRBV11-2 and TRBJ2-7; D not certain. V was clipped by 5 bases and J by 0 bases, with 5 bases between them. CDR1 is SGHAT and CDR2 is FQNNGV in the germline V gene. The CDR3 length is 12 residues. CDR3 sequence: CASSRHSYEQYF. DNA for the CDR3: TGTGCCAGCAGCCGACACTCCTACGAGCAGTACTTC.

The table lists this clone with a count of one. This chain links TRBV6-2 or TRBV6-3 with TRBJ2-2, with TRBD1 identical over 7 bases. With V trimmed by 2 bases and J by 4 bases, 7 bases remained unmatched. CDR1 and CDR2 (germline): MNHEY, SVGEGT. The CDR3 spans 16 residues. The CDR3 region is CASSYRGRGGTGELFF. The CDR3 bases are TGTGCCAGCAGTTACAGGGGGCGAGGTGGCACCGGGGAGCTGTTTTTT.

V usage is TRBV19 and J usage is TRBJ1-3; no reliable D call. Germline V gene data show CDR1 as LNHDA and CDR2 as SQIVND (reference sequence). V was trimmed by 7 bases and J by 1 base, leaving 8 bases between them. The CDR3 is 13 residues long. The DNA of the CDR3 is TGTGCCAGTACTGATACTTCTGGAAACACCATATATTTT. As protein: CASTDTSGNTIYF. The whole variable domain, remainder taken from reference TRBV19 and TRBJ1-3, is DGGITQSPKYLFRKEGQNVTLSCEQNLNHDAMYWYRQDPGQGLRLIYYSQIVNDFQKGDIAEGYSVSREKKESFPLTVTSAQKNPTAFYLCASTDTSGNTIYFGEGSWLTVV.

V and J are TRBV2 and TRBJ1-1; D is unclear. In germline, CDR1 is SNHLY, CDR2 FYNNEI. This CDR3 is 13 amino acids long. V lost 4 bases, J lost 1 base, and 7 bases lay in between. The CDR3 DNA sequence: TGTGCCAGCAGTGCGGCGGAGAACACTGAAGCTTTCTTT. It translates to CASSAAENTEAFF.

The V call is TRBV7-2, the J call TRBJ2-1; 11 positions agree with TRBD2. The CDR3 extends over 15 amino acids. V gave up 6 bases and J gave up 4 bases; unmatched junction bases: 5. In germline, CDR1 is SGHTA, CDR2 FQGNSA. CDR3 DNA: TGTGCCAGCAGACTCCTAGCGGGAGGTTACAATGAGCAGTTCTTC. Its protein is CASRLLAGGYNEQFF.

V is TRBV19 and J is TRBJ1-1, with TRBD1 identical over 7 bases. The CDR3 length is 16 residues. Germline V gene data show CDR1 as LNHDA and CDR2 as SQIVND (reference sequence). The trim removed 9 bases at V and 5 bases at J, leaving 18 bases unmatched. CDR3 bases: TGTGCCAGCCGGTTCGGGGGACAGAGGCGACGGACTGAAGCTTTCTTT. This sequence encodes CASRFGGQRRRTEAFF.

The CDR3, as DNA: TGTGCCAGCAGTAAACAGGGGGCTAATGAAAAACTGTTTTTT. Protein product: CASSKQGANEKLFF. The genes are TRBV6-6 and TRBJ1-4; TRBD1 matches 8 bases. Germline CDR1 reads MNHNY; CDR2 reads SVGAGI (reference sequence). The CDR3 loop spans 14 amino acids. V gave up 5 bases and J gave up 3 bases; unmatched junction bases: 2.

This rearrangement joins TRBV5-6 to TRBJ1-3; D gene ambiguous. V was shortened by 6 bases and J by 0 bases, with 13 bases between the two germline ends. The CDR3 loop spans 15 amino acids. Per the germline V gene, CDR1 is SGHDT and CDR2 is YYEEEE. The chain's CDR3 is CASNYRTPSGNTIYF. The CDR3 coding sequence is TGTGCCAGCAACTATCGAACTCCCTCTGGAAACACCATATATTTT.

The V call is TRBV3-1 (or the pseudogene TRBV3-2), the J call TRBJ1-1; D is uncertain. The CDR3 consists of 14 residues. Trimming shortened V by 1 base and J by 5 bases, and 11 bases separated the two germline ends. Per the germline V gene, CDR1 is LGHDT and CDR2 is YNNKEL (reference sequence). The CDR3 coding sequence is TGTGCCAGCAGCCAAGCTCCCCGGGGTACTGAAGCTTTCTTT. It is translated as CASSQAPRGTEAFF.